The next 29 T cell receptor beta chains were all read from a single sample in a study of cytomegalovirus exposure and HLA in healthy donors. The study ran its PCR with 60 Vbeta and 13 Jbeta primers. The table came from immunoSEQ multiplex PCR; TCRdb's copy has only in-frame clones and leaves some out. Its table lists roughly 34,000 clones. Material: PBMCs. Every receptor here comes from a man aged 35 to 55 in good health and CMV-seronegative.

J is TRBJ2-7 and V is TRBV28; 9 bases are a match to TRBD1. This CDR3 region has 15 residues. V was pared by 6 bases and J by 3 bases, with 9 bases of the junction left unmatched. CDR1 and CDR2 (germline): MDHEN, SYDVKM. The CDR3 loop reads CASRRTGGAFYEQYF. The DNA for the CDR3 is TGTGCCAGCAGACGAACAGGGGGCGCTTTCTACGAGCAGTACTTC.

For this clone: This sample includes further DNA sequences coding for the same CDR3. The gene calls are TRBV10-3 and TRBJ2-1; 7 bases match TRBD2. Germline CDR1 and CDR2: ENHRY and SYGVKD. V gave up 0 bases and J gave up 4 bases; unmatched junction bases: 9. The CDR3 covers 17 residues. The CDR3 sequence is CAISESSGLAAYNEQFF. The CDR3, as DNA: TGTGCCATCAGTGAGTCGTCCGGGCTAGCGGCATACAATGAGCAGTTCTTC.

The chain employs TRBV6-1 and TRBJ2-2, with D perhaps TRBD1 (5 bases). From germline, CDR1 is MNHNS and CDR2 SASEGT. V lost 3 bases and J lost 6, with 14 bases in between. The CDR3 loop spans 15 amino acids. CDR3 region: CASSDGAGRPGELFF. CDR3 nucleotides: TGTGCCAGCAGTGATGGGGCAGGTCGGCCCGGGGAGCTGTTTTTT.

J is TRBJ2-5 and V is TRBV7-2; D perhaps matches TRBD2 (6 bases). The CDR3 loop spans 14 amino acids. The germline V and J ends were trimmed by 4 bases and 5 bases, with 14 bases remaining between them. Germline CDR1 is SGHTA and CDR2 is FQGNSA. CDR3 coding DNA: TGTGCCAGCAGCTGGAGGGGCGGAATCGAGACCCAGTACTTC. Protein sequence: CASSWRGGIETQYF. Filled out from reference TRBV7-2 and TRBJ2-5, the complete variable domain reads GAGVSQSPSNKVTEKGKDVELRCDPISGHTALYWYRQSLGQGLEFLIYFQGNSAPDKSGLPSDRFSAERTGGSVSTLTIQRTQQEDSAVYLCASSWRGGIETQYFGPGTRLLVL.

This chain connects TRBV5-1 to TRBJ2-7; D is undetermined. Trimming took 4 bases from V and 6 from J, leaving 20 bases between them. This CDR3 contains 15 residues. Germline CDR1 and CDR2: SGHRS and YFSETQ. This CDR3 reads CASSVGSLSTGEQYF. For the CDR3, the DNA is TGCGCCAGCAGCGTGGGGTCCCTTTCAACGGGCGAGCAGTACTTC.

V is TRBV11-2 and J is TRBJ2-1; TRBD1 matches 8 bases. The CDR3 totals 15 residues. J lost 4 bases, V lost 6 bases, and 8 bases had no gene match. Per germline, CDR1 SGHAT and CDR2 FQNNGV. In DNA, the CDR3 is TGTGCCAGCAGTCCCGGAGACAGGGGTTACAATGAGCAGTTCTTC. It encodes CASSPGDRGYNEQFF. Variable domain in full (rest from reference TRBV11-2 and TRBJ2-1): EAGVAQSPRYKIIEKRQSVAFWCNPISGHATLYWYQQILGQGPKLLIQFQNNGVVDDSQLPKDRFSAERLKGVDSTLKIQPAKLEDSAVYLCASSPGDRGYNEQFFGPGTRLTVL.

The chain has TRBV7-9 and TRBJ2-7; TRBD1 might be the D (5 bases). CDR1 and CDR2 from the germline V gene are SEHNR and FQNEAQ (reference sequence). V lost 6 bases to trimming and J lost 2 bases, with 14 bases between them. The CDR3 runs to 14 residues. The CDR3 is CASSLDILPYEQYF. CDR3 nucleotides: TGTGCCAGCAGTTTGGACATCTTGCCCTACGAGCAGTACTTC.

This chain connects TRBV6-1 to TRBJ2-7; 7 bases are a match to TRBD2. V lost 6 bases, J lost 0 bases, and 8 bases stayed unmatched. CDR1 MNHNS and CDR2 SASEGT come from the germline V gene. The CDR3 has 15 residues. CDR3 in amino acids: CASRAASGSSYEQYF. CDR3 nucleotides: TGTGCCAGCAGAGCGGCTAGCGGCAGCTCCTACGAGCAGTACTTC.

The chain joins TRBV28 to TRBJ2-1, with 8 nucleotides matching TRBD1. Germline CDR1 reads MDHEN; CDR2 reads SYDVKM. With 2 bases clipped from V and 4 bases from J, the junction kept 7 bases outside the gene matches. There are 16 residues in the CDR3. CDR3 residues: CASSLGTGVGYNEQFF. The CDR3 bases are TGTGCCAGCAGTTTAGGGACAGGAGTGGGGTACAATGAGCAGTTCTTC.

The rearrangement uses TRBV7-2 and TRBJ2-3; 9 bases fit TRBD1. Trimming removed 8 bases from V and 2 bases from J; junction bases left unmatched: 5. CDR1 is SGHTA and CDR2 is FQGNSA in the germline V gene. The CDR3 covers 14 residues. CDR3 bases: TGTGCCAGCTCAAGGGACAGGGCCACAGATACGCAGTATTTT. Its protein product is CASSRDRATDTQYF. Together with reference TRBV7-2 and TRBJ2-3, the CDR3 gives the full variable domain: GAGVSQSPSNKVTEKGKDVELRCDPISGHTALYWYRQSLGQGLEFLIYFQGNSAPDKSGLPSDRFSAERTGGSVSTLTIQRTQQEDSAVYLCASSRDRATDTQYFGPGTRLTVL.

The gene calls are TRBV10-3 and TRBJ1-2, with D hard to call. Trimming took 2 bases from V and 5 from J, leaving 15 bases between them. The CDR3 runs 15 residues. Germline CDR1 and CDR2: ENHRY and SYGVKD. The CDR3 DNA sequence: TGTGCCATCAGTGAGCGTCTCGGGGTTCTGTATGGCTACACCTTC. Translated, it gives CAISERLGVLYGYTF.

The genes are TRBV10-3 and TRBJ2-7; no firm D call. The germline V gene encodes CDR1 ENHRY and CDR2 SYGVKD. CDR3 length: 13 amino acids. V lost 4 bases to trimming and J lost 4 bases, with 11 bases between them. The CDR3 DNA reads TGTGCCATCAGTGCTGTACAGTCGTACGAGCAGTACTTC. Protein: CAISAVQSYEQYF.

Note on this clone: A read error may account for a junction end that differs from germline. V usage is TRBV4-1 and J usage is TRBJ2-3; D is unresolved. The germline CDR1 and CDR2 sequences are MGHRA and YSYEKL. The CDR3 contains 12 residues. The CDR3 DNA follows: TGCGCCAGCAGCCAAGATACAGATATGCAGTATTTT. As protein: CASSQDTDMQYF.

The rearrangement joins TRBV4-1 to TRBJ1-2; D uncertain. The CDR3 sequence is 15 residues long. The V and J ends lost 0 bases and 0 bases respectively, with 8 bases between them. Germline CDR1 is MGHRA and CDR2 is YSYEKL. The CDR3 DNA reads as TGCGCCAGCAGCCAAGATTACAGTACTAACTATGGCTACACCTTC. Translating gives CASSQDYSTNYGYTF.

The chain combines TRBV7-9 with TRBJ1-4; D gene uncertain. V lost 8 bases and J 0 bases, leaving 10 bases between the germline ends. Germline V gives CDR1 SEHNR, CDR2 FQNEAQ (reference sequence). The CDR3 is 14 amino acids. The CDR3 DNA follows: TGTGCCAGCCGCACACCTTCAACTAATGAAAAACTGTTTTTT. As protein: CASRTPSTNEKLFF.

The V gene is TRBV5-1, the J gene TRBJ2-7, with a tentative D call TRBD1 (6 bases). Trimming removed 4 bases from V and 6 bases from J, with 14 bases in between. CDR1 and CDR2 (germline): SGHRS, YFSETQ. This CDR3 comprises 13 residues. The CDR3 spells CASSINRDGEQYF. DNA for the CDR3: TGCGCCAGCAGCATAAACAGGGATGGCGAGCAGTACTTC. Together with reference TRBV5-1 and TRBJ2-7, the CDR3 gives the full variable domain: KAGVTQTPRYLIKTRGQQVTLSCSPISGHRSVSWYQQTPGQGLQFLFEYFSETQRNKGNFPGRFSGRQFSNSRSEMNVSTLELGDSALYLCASSINRDGEQYFGPGTRLTVT.

This chain links TRBV9 with TRBJ2-1; 7 bases are shared with TRBD1. Trimming took 0 bases from V and 3 from J; bases not matched to a gene: 3. Germline loops: CDR1 SGDLS, CDR2 YYNGEE. The length of the CDR3 is 15 residues. The CDR3 DNA is TGTGCCAGCAGCGTAGATGGGACAGACTACAATGAGCAGTTCTTC. Protein product: CASSVDGTDYNEQFF.

This chain connects TRBV5-6 to TRBJ2-7; TRBD2 agrees at 9 bases. Germline values: CDR1 SGHDT, CDR2 YYEEEE. There are 17 residues in the CDR3. The junction had 16 bases not matched to a gene; V was cut back by 3 bases and J by 6 bases. CDR3: CASSSPRVREGGCEQYF. Here the CDR3 DNA reads TGTGCCAGCAGCTCCCCCAGGGTGCGGGAGGGCGGGTGCGAGCAGTACTTC.

V is TRBV5-1 and J is TRBJ2-3; 13 bases match TRBD2. CDR3 length: 18 amino acids. J gave up 2 bases and V 5 bases, and 11 bases lay outside the gene matches. Looked up from germline, CDR1 is SGHRS and CDR2 is YFSETQ. This CDR3 is CASRPVELAGGLTDTQYF. The CDR3 DNA is TGCGCCAGCAGGCCGGTGGAACTAGCGGGAGGGCTCACAGATACGCAGTATTTT.

V is TRBV30 and J is TRBJ1-5; 8 positions agree with TRBD1. The CDR3 extends over 16 amino acids. Trimming at V came to 0 bases and at J to 5 bases, leaving 9 bases not matched to a gene. Germline CDR1 reads GTSNPN; CDR2 reads SVGIG (reference sequence). The CDR3 DNA sequence: TGTGCCTGGAGTGTACTAGGCAGGGGGCTGGATCAGCCCCAGCATTTT. Translation gives CAWSVLGRGLDQPQHF. The entire variable domain, with the rest obtained from reference TRBV30 and TRBJ1-5, is as follows: SQTIHQWPATLVQPVGSPLSLECTVEGTSNPNLYWYRQAAGRGLQLLFYSVGIGQISSEVPQNLSASRPQDRQFILSSKKLLLSDSGFYLCAWSVLGRGLDQPQHFGDGTRLSIL.

The chain is built from TRBV11-2 and TRBJ1-1, with 8 bases that match TRBD1. J gave up 4 bases and V 6 bases, and 4 bases lay outside the gene matches. The V gene's germline CDR1 is SGHAT and CDR2 FQNNGV. This CDR3 has 13 residues. The CDR3 reads CASRPQGGTEAFF. In DNA, the CDR3 is TGTGCCAGCAGGCCACAGGGGGGCACTGAAGCTTTCTTT. Using reference TRBV11-2 and TRBJ1-1 for the parts outside the CDR3, the full variable domain is EAGVAQSPRYKIIEKRQSVAFWCNPISGHATLYWYQQILGQGPKLLIQFQNNGVVDDSQLPKDRFSAERLKGVDSTLKIQPAKLEDSAVYLCASRPQGGTEAFFGQGTRLTVV.

The V gene is TRBV5-1, the J gene TRBJ2-3, with a weak D call TRBD1 (5 bases). Germline CDR1 is SGHRS and CDR2 is YFSETQ. V was cut by 1 base and J by 4 bases, with 7 bases left in between. CDR3 size: 13 residues. CDR3 in DNA: TGCGCCAGCAGCTTGAGCAGGGCAGATACGCAGTATTTT. Translated, it gives CASSLSRADTQYF. Drawing the rest from reference TRBV5-1 and TRBJ2-3, the complete variable domain is KAGVTQTPRYLIKTRGQQVTLSCSPISGHRSVSWYQQTPGQGLQFLFEYFSETQRNKGNFPGRFSGRQFSNSRSEMNVSTLELGDSALYLCASSLSRADTQYFGPGTRLTVL.

Details on this clone: An end of the junction differs from the germline gene, which may be a read error. The chain joins TRBV11-3 to TRBJ1-1, with D perhaps matching TRBD1 (6 bases). This CDR3 comprises 17 residues. Germline V gene lookup returns CDR1 SGHNT and CDR2 YENEEA. CDR3 loop: CASSFLKRRGWNTEDFF. The CDR3 coding sequence is TGTGCCAGCAGCTTTCTCAAGCGCAGGGGCTGGAACACTGAAGATTTCTTT.

The V call is TRBV29-1, the J call TRBJ2-5; possible D gene TRBD2, 5 bases. Germline CDR1 and CDR2: SQVTM and ANQGSEA. V was clipped by 4 bases and J by 3 bases, with 15 bases between them. This CDR3 is 14 amino acids long. The chain's CDR3 is CSVGRTGTEETQYF. CDR3 sequence (DNA): TGCAGCGTTGGGCGCACGGGAACCGAAGAGACCCAGTACTTC.

Here the CDR3 reads CASKPGQGIYGYTF. In DNA form, the CDR3 reads TGTGCCAGCAAACCGGGACAGGGGATCTATGGCTACACCTTC. The gene calls are TRBV6-5 and TRBJ1-2; 10 bases are a match to TRBD1. This CDR3 is 14 amino acids long. Looked up from germline, CDR1 is MNHEY and CDR2 is SVGAGI. V lost 7 bases to trimming and J lost 4 bases; unmatched junction nucleotides: 6.

CDR3 region: CASTDIDGSNQPQHF. CDR3 bases: TGTGCCAGTACCGACATAGACGGTAGCAATCAGCCCCAGCATTTT. This chain links TRBV19 with TRBJ1-5; no clear D gene. V lost 7 bases to trimming and J lost 0 bases, with 13 bases between them. CDR1 LNHDA and CDR2 SQIVND come from the germline V gene (reference sequence). The CDR3 length is 15 residues.

The chain links TRBV9 to TRBJ1-2, with D perhaps TRBD1 (6 bases). V lost 0 bases to trimming and J lost 5 bases, with 14 bases between them. The germline V gene encodes CDR1 SGDLS and CDR2 YYNGEE. The CDR3 covers 15 residues. The CDR3, as DNA: TGTGCCAGCAGCGTAGGGAACAGGGAGTCTTATGGCTACACCTTC. Translating gives CASSVGNRESYGYTF.

The chain carries TRBV30 and TRBJ2-3, with 7 bases that match TRBD2. The CDR3 covers 15 residues. The J segment lost 6 bases and the V segment lost 2 bases, leaving 11 bases of the junction unmatched. CDR1 GTSNPN and CDR2 SVGIG come from the germline V gene (reference sequence). CDR3 amino acids: CAWSLRLGTTDTQYF. The CDR3, as DNA: TGTGCCTGGAGTCTGCGGCTCGGGACTACCGATACGCAGTATTTT.

The rearrangement links TRBV6-5 to TRBJ2-7; a weak D match, TRBD2 (5 bases). CDR1 and CDR2 (germline): MNHEY, SVGAGI. CDR3 length equals 14 residues. The V end was cut by 7 bases, the J end by 7 bases, with 20 bases between. This chain's CDR3 is CASTTVSVGKEQYF. The CDR3 DNA sequence: TGTGCCAGCACCACGGTTAGCGTTGGGAAGGAGCAGTACTTC.